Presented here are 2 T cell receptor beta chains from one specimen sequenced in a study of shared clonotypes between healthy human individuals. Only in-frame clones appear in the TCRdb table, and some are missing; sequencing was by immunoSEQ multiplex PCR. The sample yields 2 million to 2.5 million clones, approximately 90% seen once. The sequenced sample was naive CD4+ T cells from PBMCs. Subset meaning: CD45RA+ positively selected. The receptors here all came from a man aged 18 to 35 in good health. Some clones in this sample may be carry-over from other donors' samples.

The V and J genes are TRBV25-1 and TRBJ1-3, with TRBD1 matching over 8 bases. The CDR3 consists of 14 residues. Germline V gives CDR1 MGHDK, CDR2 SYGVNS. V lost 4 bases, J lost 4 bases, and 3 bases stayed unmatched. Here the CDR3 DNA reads TGTGCCAGCAGTGCGGCAGGGGGCGGAAACACCATATATTTT. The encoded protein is CASSAAGGGNTIYF.

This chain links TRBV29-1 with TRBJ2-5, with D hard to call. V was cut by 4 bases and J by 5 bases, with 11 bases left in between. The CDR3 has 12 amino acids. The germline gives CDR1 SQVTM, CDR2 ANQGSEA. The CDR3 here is CSVVVVVETQYF. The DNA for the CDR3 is TGCAGCGTTGTAGTTGTGGTGGAGACCCAGTACTTC. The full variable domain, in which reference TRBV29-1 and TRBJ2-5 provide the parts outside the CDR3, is SAVISQKPSRDICQRGTSLTIQCQVDSQVTMMFWYRQQPGQSLTLIATANQGSEATYESGFVIDKFPISRPNLTFSTLTVSNMSPEDSSIYLCSVVVVVETQYFGPGTRLLVL.